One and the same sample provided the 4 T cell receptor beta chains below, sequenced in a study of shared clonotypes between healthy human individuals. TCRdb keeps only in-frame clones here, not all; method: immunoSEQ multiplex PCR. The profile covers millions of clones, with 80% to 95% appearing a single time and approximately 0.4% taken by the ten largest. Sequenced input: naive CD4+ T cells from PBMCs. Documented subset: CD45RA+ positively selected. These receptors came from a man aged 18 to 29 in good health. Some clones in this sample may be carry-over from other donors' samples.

The CDR3 protein is CASSFGQPDNSPLHF. The CDR3 DNA follows: TGTGCCAGCAGCTTTGGGCAGCCCGATAATTCACCCCTCCACTTT. The V call is TRBV5-6, the J call TRBJ1-6; D call uncertain. With 2 bases removed from V and 5 bases from J, the gap between germline ends came to 11 bases. Germline V gene data show CDR1 as SGHDT and CDR2 as YYEEEE. The CDR3 sequence is 15 residues long.

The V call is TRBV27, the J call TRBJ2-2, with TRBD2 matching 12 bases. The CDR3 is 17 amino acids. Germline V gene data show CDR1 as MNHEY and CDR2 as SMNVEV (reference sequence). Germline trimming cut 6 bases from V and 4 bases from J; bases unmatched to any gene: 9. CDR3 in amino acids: CASRGLAGGTTTGELFF. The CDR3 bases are TGTGCCAGCAGGGGGCTAGCGGGAGGGACCACCACCGGGGAGCTGTTTTTT.

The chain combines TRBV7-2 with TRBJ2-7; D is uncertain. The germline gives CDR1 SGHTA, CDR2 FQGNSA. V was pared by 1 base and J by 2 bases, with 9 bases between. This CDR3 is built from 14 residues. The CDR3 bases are TGTGCCAGCAGCTTAGGTTACGGCCCCTACGAGCAGTACTTC. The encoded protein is CASSLGYGPYEQYF.

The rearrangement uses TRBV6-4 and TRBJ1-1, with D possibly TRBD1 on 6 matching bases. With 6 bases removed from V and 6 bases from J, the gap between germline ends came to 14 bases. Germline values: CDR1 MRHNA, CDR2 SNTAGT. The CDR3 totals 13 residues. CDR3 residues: CASSQVPGAEAFF. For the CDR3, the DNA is TGTGCCAGCAGCCAGGTCCCAGGGGCTGAAGCTTTCTTT.